The clone carrying this T cell receptor beta chain was observed a few times. Its antigen is still unknown. The data were taken from a study of T cell repertoires in cytomegalovirus infection. At the level of the study: Both a matching HLA type and CMV infection were indicated by public TCR beta signatures.

Study-wide points: Within the response measured ex vivo, HLA-C-restricted CMV-specific TCR beta clonotypes were dominant.

With V trimmed by 5 bases and J by 5 bases, 6 bases remained unmatched. Germline V lookup: CDR1 MNHEY, CDR2 SVGEGT. CDR3 length: 15 residues. TCRdb passed the reads through MiXCR, listing each CDR3 protein once. The profile shows roughly 300,000 distinct CDR3 sequences, about 26% of them singletons. This TCR was recovered from a human donor in good health (CMV status not recorded). Some clones in this sample may be carry-over from other donors' samples. The chain couples TRBV6-2 or TRBV6-3 to TRBJ2-5; 12 positions match TRBD2. The sample comprised PBMCs. The CDR3: CASSKGLAGSETQYF. The CDR3 bases are TGTGCCAGCAGTAAAGGACTAGCGGGATCGGAGACCCAGTACTTC.